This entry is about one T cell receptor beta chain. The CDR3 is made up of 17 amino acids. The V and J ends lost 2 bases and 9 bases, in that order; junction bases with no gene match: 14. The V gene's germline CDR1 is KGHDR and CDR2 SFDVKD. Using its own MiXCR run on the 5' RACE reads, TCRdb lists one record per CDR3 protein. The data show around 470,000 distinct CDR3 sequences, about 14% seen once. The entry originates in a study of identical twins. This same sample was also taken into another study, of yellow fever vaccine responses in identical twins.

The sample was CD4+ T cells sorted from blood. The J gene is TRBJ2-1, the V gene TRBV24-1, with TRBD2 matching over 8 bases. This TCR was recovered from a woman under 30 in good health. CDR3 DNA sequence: TGTGCCACCAGTGATTCGGGACTAGTGGGAGGGCCCAGTGAGCAGTTCTTC. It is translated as CATSDSGLVGGPSEQFF.